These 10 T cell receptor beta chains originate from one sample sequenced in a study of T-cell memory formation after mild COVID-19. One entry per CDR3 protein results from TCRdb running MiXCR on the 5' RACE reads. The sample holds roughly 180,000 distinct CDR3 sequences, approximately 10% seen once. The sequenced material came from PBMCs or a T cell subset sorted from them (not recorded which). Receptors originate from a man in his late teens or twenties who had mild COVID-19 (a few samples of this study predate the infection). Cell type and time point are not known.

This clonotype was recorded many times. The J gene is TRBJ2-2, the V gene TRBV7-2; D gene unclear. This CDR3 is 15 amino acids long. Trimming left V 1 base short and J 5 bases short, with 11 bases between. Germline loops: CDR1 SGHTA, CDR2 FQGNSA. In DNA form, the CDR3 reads TGTGCCAGCAGCTTAGTAGTGGGAATAACCGGGGAGCTGTTTTTT. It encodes CASSLVVGITGELFF.

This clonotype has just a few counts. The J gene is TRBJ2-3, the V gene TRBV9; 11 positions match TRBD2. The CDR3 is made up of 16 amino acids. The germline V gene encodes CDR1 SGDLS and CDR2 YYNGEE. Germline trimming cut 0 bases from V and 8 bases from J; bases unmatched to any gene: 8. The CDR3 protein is CASSVALAGGAATQYF. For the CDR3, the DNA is TGTGCCAGCAGCGTAGCCCTAGCGGGGGGTGCGGCTACGCAGTATTTT.

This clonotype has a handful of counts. CDR3 region: CASRLDRGYEQYF. CDR3 sequence (DNA): TGTGCCAGCAGACTCGACAGGGGCTACGAGCAGTACTTC. The rearrangement joins TRBV6-5 to TRBJ2-7, with 8 bases lining up with TRBD1. J was trimmed by 3 bases and V by 6 bases; bases with no gene match: 4. CDR1 and CDR2 (germline): MNHEY, SVGAGI. The CDR3 runs 13 residues.

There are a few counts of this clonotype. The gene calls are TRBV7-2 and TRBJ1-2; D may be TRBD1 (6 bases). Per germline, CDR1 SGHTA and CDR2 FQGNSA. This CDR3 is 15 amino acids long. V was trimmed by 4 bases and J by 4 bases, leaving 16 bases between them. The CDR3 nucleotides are TGTGCCAGCAGCTCCTCGGGGGGCCGTCCCTATGGCTACACCTTC. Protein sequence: CASSSSGGRPYGYTF.

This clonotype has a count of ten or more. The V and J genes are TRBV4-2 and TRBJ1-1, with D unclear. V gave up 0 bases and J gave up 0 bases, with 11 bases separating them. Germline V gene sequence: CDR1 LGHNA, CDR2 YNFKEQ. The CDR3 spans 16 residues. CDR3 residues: CASSQDLGRLNTEAFF. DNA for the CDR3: TGTGCCAGCAGCCAAGATCTCGGCAGGCTGAACACTGAAGCTTTCTTT.

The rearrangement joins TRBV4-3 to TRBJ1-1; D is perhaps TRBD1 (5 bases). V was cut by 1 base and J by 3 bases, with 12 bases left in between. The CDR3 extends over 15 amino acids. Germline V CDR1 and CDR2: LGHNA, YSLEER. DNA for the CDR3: TGCGCCAGCAGCCAAGGGGGGGGGATGGACACTGAAGCTTTCTTT. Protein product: CASSQGGGMDTEAFF.

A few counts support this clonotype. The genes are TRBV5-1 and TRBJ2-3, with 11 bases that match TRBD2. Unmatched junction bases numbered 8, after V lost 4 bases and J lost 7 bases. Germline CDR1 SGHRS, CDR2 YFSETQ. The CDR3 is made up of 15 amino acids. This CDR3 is CASSDPGTSGHTQYF. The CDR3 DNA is TGCGCCAGCAGCGACCCCGGGACTAGCGGCCATACGCAGTATTTT.

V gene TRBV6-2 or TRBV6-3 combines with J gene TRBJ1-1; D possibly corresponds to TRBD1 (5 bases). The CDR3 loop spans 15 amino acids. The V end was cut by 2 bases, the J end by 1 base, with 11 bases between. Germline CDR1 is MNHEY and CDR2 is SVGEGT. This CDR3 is CASSYGPGQNTEAFF. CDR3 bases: TGTGCCAGCAGTTACGGACCGGGGCAGAACACTGAAGCTTTCTTT.

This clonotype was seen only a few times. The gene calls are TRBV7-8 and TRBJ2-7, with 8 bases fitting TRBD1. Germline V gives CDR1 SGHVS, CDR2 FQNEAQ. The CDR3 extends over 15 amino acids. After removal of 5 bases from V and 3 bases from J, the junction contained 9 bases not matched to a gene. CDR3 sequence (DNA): TGTGCCAGCAGCCCGGACAGGGCCCCCGGCTACGAGCAGTACTTC. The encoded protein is CASSPDRAPGYEQYF.

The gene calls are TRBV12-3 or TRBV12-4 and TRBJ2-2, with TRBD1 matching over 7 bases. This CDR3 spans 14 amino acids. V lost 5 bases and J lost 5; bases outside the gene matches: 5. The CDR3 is CASSQDRPTGELFF. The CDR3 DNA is TGTGCCAGCAGTCAGGACAGGCCAACCGGGGAGCTGTTTTTT.